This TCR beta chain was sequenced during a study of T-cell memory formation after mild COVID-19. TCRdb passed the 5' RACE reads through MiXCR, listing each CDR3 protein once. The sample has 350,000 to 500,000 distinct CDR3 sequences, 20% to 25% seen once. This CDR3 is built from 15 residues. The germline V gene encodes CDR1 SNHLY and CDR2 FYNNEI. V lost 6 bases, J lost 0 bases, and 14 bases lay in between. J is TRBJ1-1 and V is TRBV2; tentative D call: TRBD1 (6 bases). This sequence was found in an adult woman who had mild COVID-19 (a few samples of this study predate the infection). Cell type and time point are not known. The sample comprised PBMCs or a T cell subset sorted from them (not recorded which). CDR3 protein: CASRIQGTVNTEAFF. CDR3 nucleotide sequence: TGTGCCAGCAGGATCCAGGGGACTGTGAACACTGAAGCTTTCTTT.